Following are 8 T cell receptor beta chains from one sample sequenced in a study of human T cells and chemical hapten exposure. MiXCR, applied by TCRdb to the RACE reads, yields one record per CDR3 protein. This sample has about 46,000 distinct CDR3 sequences, with about 4.5% found just once. This sample's time point: healthy volunteer bleed at 2 weeks. Sequencing started from total RNA isolated from unfractionated whole blood. The sample taken for sequencing was whole blood. The receptors shown here come from a female donor in good health. Some clones in this sample may be carry-over from other donors' samples.

This clonotype was detected only a few times. The gene calls are TRBV2 and TRBJ2-4, with D perhaps being TRBD1 or TRBD2 (6 bases each). Germline V gene data show CDR1 as SNHLY and CDR2 as FYNNEI. The CDR3 totals 15 residues. V lost 2 bases and J 3 bases, leaving 11 bases between the germline ends. CDR3 region: CASSERGAGKNIQYF. CDR3 in DNA: TGTGCCAGCAGTGAAAGGGGGGCCGGCAAAAACATTCAGTACTTC.

Ten or more counts support this clonotype. Here the CDR3 reads CSANVRGTQPQHF. DNA for the CDR3: TGCAGTGCTAATGTGAGGGGCACGCAGCCCCAGCATTTT. The chain uses TRBV20-1 and TRBJ1-5, with D tentatively TRBD1 (5 bases). The CDR3 is 13 amino acids. Trimming stripped 4 bases from V and 7 bases from J, with 14 bases between. Germline CDR1 is DFQATT and CDR2 is SNEGSKA (reference sequence).

This clonotype was detected many times. The chain uses TRBV5-1 and TRBJ2-3; 8 bases map to TRBD2. The CDR3 is 15 amino acids. Germline CDR1 reads SGHRS; CDR2 reads YFSETQ. The V segment lost 2 bases and the J segment 4 bases; nucleotides outside the gene matches: 6. CDR3 coding DNA: TGCGCCAGCAGCTTAAGCGGGGGACCTCCAGATACGCAGTATTTT. Translating gives CASSLSGGPPDTQYF. Complete variable domain (other parts from reference TRBV5-1 and TRBJ2-3): KAGVTQTPRYLIKTRGQQVTLSCSPISGHRSVSWYQQTPGQGLQFLFEYFSETQRNKGNFPGRFSGRQFSNSRSEMNVSTLELGDSALYLCASSLSGGPPDTQYFGPGTRLTVL.

This clonotype was seen at least ten times. The chain's CDR3 is CSATFQGRGYGYTF. The CDR3 region has the DNA TGCAGTGCGACGTTCCAGGGGAGAGGCTATGGCTACACCTTC. This chain joins TRBV20-1 and TRBJ1-2; D might be TRBD1 (6 bases). The CDR3 loop spans 14 amino acids. CDR1 DFQATT and CDR2 SNEGSKA come from the germline V gene (reference sequence). V dropped 6 bases and J dropped 4 bases, with 18 bases sitting between them.

V and J are TRBV5-1 and TRBJ2-3, with 12 bases matching TRBD1. The CDR3 covers 15 residues. Germline values: CDR1 SGHRS, CDR2 YFSETQ. V dropped 5 bases and J dropped 0; count of bases not matched to a gene: 1. CDR3 loop: CASRGQGASTDTQYF. CDR3 nucleotide sequence: TGCGCCAGCAGGGGACAGGGGGCAAGCACAGATACGCAGTATTTT.

This chain connects TRBV21-1 to TRBJ1-1; the table's D gene call, TRBD1, was not cross checked with the DNA. TRBV21-1 is tagged as a pseudogene. The CDR3 runs 19 residues. The CDR3 reads CASYTPHRLRSPMNTEAFF. The CDR3 nucleotides read TGTGCCAGCTACACTCCCCACAGGCTTCGATCCCCTATGAACACTGAAGCTTTCTTT.

This clonotype was picked up many times. The rearrangement uses TRBV4-1 and TRBJ1-2, with D unclear. Trimming cost V 1 base and J 0 bases, with 18 bases left between them. The CDR3 runs 18 residues. The germline V gene encodes CDR1 MGHRA and CDR2 YSYEKL. CDR3 nucleotide sequence: TGCGCCAGCAGCCAAGCTCGGGCAGGAGCCCCGACTAACTATGGCTACACCTTC. This sequence encodes CASSQARAGAPTNYGYTF.

The DNA of the CDR3 is TGTGCCAGCAGTTCCCGCGACAGGCCCCGGGGCTATGGCTACACCTTC. It specifies CASSSRDRPRGYGYTF. The chain joins TRBV6-5 to TRBJ1-2, with D tentatively TRBD1 (6 bases). V was clipped by 4 bases and J by 4 bases, with 19 bases between them. CDR1 is MNHEY and CDR2 is SVGAGI in the germline V gene. The CDR3 spans 16 residues.